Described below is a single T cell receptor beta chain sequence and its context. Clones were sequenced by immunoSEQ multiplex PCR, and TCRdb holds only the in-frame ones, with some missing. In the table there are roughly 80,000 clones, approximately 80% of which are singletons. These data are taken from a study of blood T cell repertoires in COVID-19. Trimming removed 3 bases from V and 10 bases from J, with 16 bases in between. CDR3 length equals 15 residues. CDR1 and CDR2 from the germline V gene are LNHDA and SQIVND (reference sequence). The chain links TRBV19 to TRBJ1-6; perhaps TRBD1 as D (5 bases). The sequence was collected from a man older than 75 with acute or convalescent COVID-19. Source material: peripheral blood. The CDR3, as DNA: TGTGCCAGTAGTATTGATCCTCAGGGTGAGTCACCCCTCCACTTT. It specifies CASSIDPQGESPLHF.